A selection of T cell receptor beta chains follows, all from one sample in a study of T cell responses to AZD1222 COVID-19 vaccine. Clones were sequenced by immunoSEQ multiplex PCR, and TCRdb holds only the in-frame ones, with some missing. Here the sample spans roughly 110,000 clones, about 90% being singletons. The source material was peripheral blood, sampled on day 0 of AZD1222 vaccination. All receptors derive from an adult in good health. CDR3s include the opening cysteine and the closing phenylalanine or tryptophan. D genes are given only for firm matches. Size is omitted from some rows. Given values are once, few, many or a class for expanded clones.

v_gene,abundance,j_gene,d_gene,CDR3nt,CDR3aa
TRBV4-1,.,TRBJ2-7,.,TGCGCCAGCAGCCAAGCGGGAAGGTACGAGCAGTACTTC,CASSQAGRYEQYF
TRBV11-3,.,TRBJ2-7,.,TGTGCCAGCAGCGCTGAGGAAAGCGACGAGCAGTACTTC,CASSAEESDEQYF
TRBV4-3,.,TRBJ1-1,.,TGCGCCAGCAGCCAAGATTGGAGGGGAACGAACACTGAAGCTTTCTTT,CASSQDWRGTNTEAFF
TRBV5-1,few,TRBJ2-1,.,TGCGCCAGCAGAGGGGTTATCTCGGACAATGAGCAGTTCTTC,CASRGVISDNEQFF
TRBV2,.,TRBJ1-1,.,TGTGCCAGCAGAGAGAGATTTAACACTGAAGCTTTCTTT,CASRERFNTEAFF
TRBV19,.,TRBJ1-2,.,TGTGCCAGTAGTGTAACGACAAGGGGCTACACCTTC,CASSVTTRGYTF
TRBV18,once,TRBJ2-2,TRBD1,TGTGCCAGCTCACCCCTACAGGGGGCTGTCGGGGAGCTGTTTTTT,CASSPLQGAVGELFF
TRBV10-3,.,TRBJ1-4,.,TGTGCCATCAGTGAGGGGTTTCAGGTCAATGAAAAACTGTTTTTT,CAISEGFQVNEKLFF
TRBV3-1/TRBV3-2,.,TRBJ1-2,.,TGTGCCAGCAGCCAAGGAATGGACAGACGCATCTATGGCTACACCTTC,CASSQGMDRRIYGYTF
TRBV11-2,.,TRBJ2-2,TRBD2,TGTGCCAGCAGCTTTAGGGTTGGGACTAGCGGAAACACCGGGGAGCTGTTTTTT,CASSFRVGTSGNTGELFF
TRBV3-1/TRBV3-2,.,TRBJ2-2,TRBD1,TGTGCCAGCAGCCAATGGGGACAGGGTATGGCCGGGGAGCTGTTTTTT,CASSQWGQGMAGELFF
TRBV5-8,.,TRBJ1-5,TRBD1,TGTGCCAGCAGGAGACAGGGGGCGGTTAATCAGCCCCAGCATTTT,CASRRQGAVNQPQHF
TRBV6-5,.,TRBJ2-7,.,TGTGCCAGCAGTTACGGGACCCATAATTCCTACGAGCAGTACTTC,CASSYGTHNSYEQYF
TRBV7-9,once,TRBJ2-1,.,TGTGCCAGCAGCTTAACTAGTCTGGGCAATGAGCAGTTCTTC,CASSLTSLGNEQFF
TRBV12-3/TRBV12-4,few,TRBJ1-2,.,TGTGCCAGCAGTTTTAGCGGGGGCTATGGCTACACCTTC,CASSFSGGYGYTF
TRBV5-1,.,TRBJ1-4,.,TGCGCCAGCAGCTTAATGGGCTCGGATGAAAAACTGTTTTTT,CASSLMGSDEKLFF
TRBV10-3,.,TRBJ2-7,.,TGTGCCATCAGTAAACAGGTACCTACCTACGAGCAGTACTTC,CAISKQVPTYEQYF
TRBV19,.,TRBJ1-1,.,TGTGCCAGCACGACAATGAATTACACTGAAGCTTTCTTT,CASTTMNYTEAFF
TRBV19,.,TRBJ1-5,.,TGTGCCAGTAGTAAAATGGGGGCCGCGTCGGGGCCCCAGCATTTT,CASSKMGAASGPQHF
TRBV19,.,TRBJ1-1,TRBD1,TGTGCCAGTGACCGACAGGGCATGGACACTGAAGCTTTCTTT,CASDRQGMDTEAFF
TRBV14,few,TRBJ2-5,.,TGTGCCAGCAGCCAATCTGTGGGGCAAAAATCCCAAGAGACCCAGTACTTC,CASSQSVGQKSQETQYF
TRBV5-1,.,TRBJ2-7,TRBD2,TGCGCCAGCAGCTTGGCGGGGGGGCCTTACGAGCAGTACTTC,CASSLAGGPYEQYF
TRBV5-1,.,TRBJ1-1,.,TGCGCCAGCAGGTCGACAGTGCGACCGAACACTGAAGCTTTCTTT,CASRSTVRPNTEAFF
TRBV7-2,.,TRBJ1-2,.,TGTGCCAGCAGCTTAGCCCCGGGCACAGCCTATGGCTACACCTTC,CASSLAPGTAYGYTF
TRBV3-1/TRBV3-2,.,TRBJ1-6,.,TGTGCCAGCAGCCAAGTCGGGGGTCGGGTGAATTCACCCCTCCACTTT,CASSQVGGRVNSPLHF
TRBV7-2,.,TRBJ2-3,.,TGTGCCAGCAGGTCCCGGGCCCGCGCAGATACGCAGTATTTT,CASRSRARADTQYF
TRBV7-9,.,TRBJ1-1,.,TGTGCCAGCAGCGAACTAAGAGGGCCTGAAGCTTTCTTT,CASSELRGPEAFF
TRBV7-3,.,TRBJ1-1,.,TGTGCCAGCAGCTTAGGAGGGAGGAACACTGAAGCTTTCTTT,CASSLGGRNTEAFF
TRBV5-4,.,TRBJ2-3,TRBD1,TGTGCCAGCAGCTCAAATCCGGGACAGAGCACAGATACGCAGTATTTT,CASSSNPGQSTDTQYF
TRBV4-1,.,TRBJ2-7,.,TGCGCCAGCAGCCAAGATCAGCGTATCGACTACGAGCAGTACTTC,CASSQDQRIDYEQYF
TRBV2,.,TRBJ1-4,TRBD1,TGTGCCAGCAGCGTCAATACAGGGGCCGGTGAAAAACTGTTTTTT,CASSVNTGAGEKLFF
TRBV4-2,.,TRBJ2-1,TRBD1,TGTGCCAGCAGCCAAGAAAGGGGGCGAGTAGGATCCGATGAGCAGTTCTTC,CASSQERGRVGSDEQFF
TRBV28,.,TRBJ1-4,.,TGTGCCAGCACCGAGGGGGGGGTCGGGGTAGCAACTAATGAAAAACTGTTTTTT,CASTEGGVGVATNEKLFF
TRBV7-2,.,TRBJ2-1,.,TGTGCCAGCAGCTTCGGGGGAGCTGGTAATGAGCAGTTCTTC,CASSFGGAGNEQFF
TRBV18,.,TRBJ2-3,TRBD1,TGTGCCAGCTCACCGGGGACAGGCCTTGGTACAGATACGCAGTATTTT,CASSPGTGLGTDTQYF
TRBV10-3,.,TRBJ1-1,TRBD1,TGTGCCATCAGTGAGAGGAGGGGGCTGAACACTGAAGCTTTCTTT,CAISERRGLNTEAFF
TRBV9,.,TRBJ1-6,.,TGTGCCAGCAGCGTAGGGGCTGAGAGCTCACCCCTCCACTTT,CASSVGAESSPLHF
TRBV5-1,.,TRBJ2-1,TRBD1,TGCGCCAGCAGCTTCCCGGGACAGGGATCCTACAATGAGCAGTTCTTC,CASSFPGQGSYNEQFF
TRBV6-5,.,TRBJ1-1,.,TGTGCCAGCAGTTCCGGATTCTTCTCTGAAGCTTTCTTT,CASSSGFFSEAFF
TRBV9,.,TRBJ2-1,.,TGTGCCAGCAGCGCCGGGACTGCAGGGGTAGATGAGCAGTTCTTC,CASSAGTAGVDEQFF
TRBV5-1,.,TRBJ1-4,TRBD1,TGCGCCAGCAGCTCTACAGGGGGCGCGGGTGAAAAACTGTTTTTT,CASSSTGGAGEKLFF
TRBV20-1,.,TRBJ2-5,.,TGCAGTGCTAGATCAGCAGAGACCCAGTACTTC,CSARSAETQYF
TRBV18,.,TRBJ2-1,.,TGTGCCAGCTCACCACCAGGGACAACCAATGAGCAGTTCTTC,CASSPPGTTNEQFF
TRBV9,.,TRBJ1-2,.,TGTGCCAGCAGCGCAACCCACGTGGTGGACTATGGCTACACCTTC,CASSATHVVDYGYTF